These T cell receptor beta chains were read from a single sample in a study of T cell responses to AZD1222 COVID-19 vaccine. The assay was immunoSEQ multiplex PCR, and TCRdb's table has in-frame clones only and misses some. The sample has some 50,000 clones; 85% to 90% are singletons. Sample: peripheral blood, taken 28 days after the second AZD1222 dose. The receptors derive from an adult who received the AZD1222 COVID-19 vaccine. Each CDR3 is given with its conserved first and last residue. Each record gives: clone size, D gene, V gene, J gene, CDR3 protein, CDR3 DNA. The D gene is left open where the match is weak. Size tells how often a clone was seen (once, few, many) or the class of an expanded clone, and some rows leave it out.

-	TRBD2	TRBV15	TRBJ2-1	CATSRDRVWRGDPYNEQFF	TGTGCCACCAGCAGAGATCGTGTTTGGCGGGGGGATCCTTACAATGAGCAGTTCTTC
once	TRBD1	TRBV18	TRBJ1-5	CASSPAGGAGYQPQHF	TGTGCCAGCTCACCGGCAGGGGGCGCGGGCTATCAGCCCCAGCATTTT
-	TRBD2	TRBV19	TRBJ2-7	CASSPPALSGRVYEQYF	TGTGCCAGTAGCCCCCCGGCTTTGAGCGGGAGGGTCTACGAGCAGTACTTC
-	-	TRBV7-2	TRBJ2-7	CASSLGRVNEQYF	TGTGCCAGCAGCTTAGGCAGGGTCAACGAGCAGTACTTC
-	-	TRBV30	TRBJ1-2	CAWSIGEGSNGYTF	TGTGCCTGGAGTATTGGGGAGGGATCTAATGGCTACACCTTC
-	TRBD1	TRBV19	TRBJ2-5	CASSLRQGETQYF	TGTGCCAGTAGTTTGAGACAGGGAGAGACCCAGTACTTC
-	-	TRBV28	TRBJ2-7	CASSLRLLGYEQYF	TGTGCCAGCAGTTTAAGGCTTCTCGGCTACGAGCAGTACTTC
-	TRBD2	TRBV28	TRBJ2-7	CASTGGRAYEQYF	TGTGCCAGCACTGGCGGGAGGGCCTACGAGCAGTACTTC
-	-	TRBV6-2/TRBV6-3	TRBJ2-3	CASSYGLSYGTDTQYF	TGTGCCAGCAGTTACGGACTATCCTACGGCACAGATACGCAGTATTTT
-	-	TRBV5-4	TRBJ2-3	CASTKNTKSTDTQYF	TGTGCCAGCACCAAGAATACCAAAAGCACAGATACGCAGTATTTT
few	TRBD2	TRBV5-1	TRBJ2-3	CASSWGGTSTDTQYF	TGCGCCAGCAGCTGGGGGGGTACTAGCACAGATACGCAGTATTTT
-	-	TRBV7-2	TRBJ1-2	CASSPGLRSYTF	TGTGCCAGCAGCCCCGGACTTCGTAGCTACACCTTC
-	-	TRBV30	TRBJ1-2	CAWSVQGGNGYTF	TGTGCCTGGAGTGTACAAGGGGGGAATGGCTACACCTTC
-	-	TRBV24-1	TRBJ2-7	CAIRLSGRAYEQYF	TGTGCCATTCGTTTATCCGGCAGGGCCTACGAGCAGTACTTC
-	-	TRBV7-2	TRBJ1-2	CASSLFGGYGYTF	TGTGCCAGCAGCCTTTTTGGGGGGTATGGCTACACCTTC
once	-	TRBV28	TRBJ2-5	CASSLSGAGQETQYF	TGTGCCAGCAGTTTATCAGGGGCGGGCCAAGAGACCCAGTACTTC
-	-	TRBV6-5	TRBJ2-7	CASRSRAYEQYF	TGTGCCAGCAGGAGCCGTGCCTACGAGCAGTACTTC
-	-	TRBV2	TRBJ2-1	CASSETTRLRHEQFF	TGTGCCAGCAGTGAAACGACCCGTCTTCGCCATGAGCAGTTCTTC
-	-	TRBV6-4	TRBJ2-7	CASSYGEVQEQYF	TGTGCCAGCAGTTACGGCGAGGTACAGGAGCAGTACTTC
-	-	TRBV24-1	TRBJ2-2	CATSDLGLPGLSGELFF	TGTGCCACCAGTGACCTAGGACTACCGGGCCTCTCGGGGGAGCTGTTTTTT
-	-	TRBV7-8	TRBJ1-5	CASSPRGQPQHF	TGTGCCAGCAGCCCCAGGGGCCAGCCCCAGCATTTT
once	TRBD1	TRBV7-8	TRBJ2-7	CASSYQTGPYEQYF	TGTGCCAGCAGCTATCAGACAGGGCCCTACGAGCAGTACTTC
medium-sized	TRBD1	TRBV30	TRBJ1-1	CAWSRTDRGQSEAFF	TGTGCCTGGAGTAGAACGGACAGGGGGCAGTCTGAAGCTTTCTTT
-	-	TRBV28	TRBJ1-1	CASSQIQGLFTEAFF	TGTGCCAGCAGTCAAATACAGGGCCTGTTCACTGAAGCTTTCTTT
once	-	TRBV7-2	TRBJ1-6	CASSLLRGISSYNSPLHF	TGTGCCAGCAGCTTGCTCCGCGGCATAAGCTCCTATAATTCACCCCTCCACTTT
-	TRBD1	TRBV27	TRBJ1-6	CASSLYPFRDRNSPLHF	TGTGCCAGCAGTTTATACCCATTCCGGGACAGGAATTCACCCCTCCACTTT
-	TRBD2	TRBV11-2	TRBJ2-7	CASSPPSGSSYEQYF	TGTGCCAGCAGCCCGCCTAGCGGGAGCTCCTACGAGCAGTACTTC
-	TRBD1	TRBV20-1	TRBJ1-2	CSATQGWGYTF	TGCAGTGCTACACAGGGGTGGGGCTACACCTTC
-	-	TRBV20-1	TRBJ2-7	CSASPQGYHEQYF	TGCAGTGCTAGTCCCCAGGGGTACCACGAGCAGTACTTC
-	-	TRBV18	TRBJ1-2	CASSPGVGIIYGYTF	TGTGCCAGCTCACCAGGGGTGGGGATTATCTATGGCTACACCTTC
-	TRBD2	TRBV10-1	TRBJ2-3	CASSGGTSGRRDTQYF	TGCGCCAGCAGTGGAGGGACTAGCGGGAGGCGGGATACGCAGTATTTT
-	TRBD2	TRBV6-2/TRBV6-3	TRBJ2-3	CASSFGIAGDWDTDTQYF	TGTGCCAGCAGCTTCGGAATAGCGGGTGACTGGGACACAGATACGCAGTATTTT
-	-	TRBV19	TRBJ1-5	CASRIPGSNQPQHF	TGTGCCAGTAGGATACCAGGGAGTAATCAGCCCCAGCATTTT
-	-	TRBV5-1	TRBJ2-7	CASSLAGTSSYEQYF	TGCGCCAGCAGCTTGGCAGGGACTTCGAGCTACGAGCAGTACTTC
-	-	TRBV4-1	TRBJ1-2	CASSQDTLYTF	TGCGCCAGCAGCCAAGATACCTTATACACCTTC
once	TRBD1	TRBV5-6	TRBJ1-3	CASSEDRGFSGNTIYF	TGTGCCAGCAGCGAGGACAGGGGCTTTTCTGGAAACACCATATATTTT
-	-	TRBV5-1	TRBJ1-3	CASSSLGSSGNTIYF	TGCGCCAGCAGCTCCCTAGGGAGCTCTGGAAACACCATATATTTT